The 15 T cell receptor beta chains below come from one sample, sequenced in a study of T cell clonality in common variable immunodeficiency (dated by TCRdb to about 2015). Points the paper makes about the study in general: Reportedly, TCRbeta sequences from CVID had fewer deletions and N-nucleotide insertions, and highly modified clones with 13 or more V deletions were absent from CVID.

No cognate antigen is known for these TCRs. Libraries came from the immunoSEQ multiplex PCR assay. Entries here come from immuneACCESS through TCRdb and include only in-frame sequences with V and J called. Some clones fail to appear in such tables; in the studies checked, an unresolved V gene covers under half of the shortfall, and the cause of the remainder is unknown. The table for this sample lists some 16,000 clones, none of them counted only once. Of the sample, 12% to 15% is held by the ten largest clones. Sample: peripheral blood mononuclear cells. These receptors were collected from a human donor with common variable immunodeficiency.

The DNA read from the CDR3 is TGTGCCAGCAGTTACGGGACAGGGCCCGGCTACGAG. Encoded protein: CASSYGTGPGYE. The whole CDR3 region reads CASSYGTGPGYEQYF. J is TRBJ2-7 and V is TRBV6-2 or TRBV6-3; 9 bases agree with TRBD1. The read gets to within 3 residues of the CDR3 end, and the germline J gene fills in the rest. CDR1 is MNHEY and CDR2 is SVGEGT in the germline V gene. V dropped 2 bases and J dropped 3; count of bases not matched to a gene: 5. CDR3 size: 15 residues.

This clone turned up a few times. The read gets to within 3 residues of the CDR3 end, and the germline J gene fills in the rest. The chain employs TRBV19 and TRBJ1-6, with D possibly matching TRBD1 (6 bases). The CDR3 is 16 residues long. V lost 3 bases to trimming and J lost 6 bases, with 15 bases between them. Germline CDR1 is LNHDA and CDR2 is SQIVND (reference sequence). The CDR3 protein is CASSIVGTTINSPLHF. CDR3 bases read: TGTGCCAGTAGTATCGTGGGGACAACTATTAATTCACCC.

This clone was recorded a few times. The CDR3 goes on 3 residues after the read ends, and that part is filled in from the germline J gene. V usage is TRBV19 and J usage is TRBJ2-5, with D perhaps matching TRBD2 (6 bases). The CDR3 spans 13 residues. Germline V CDR1 and CDR2: LNHDA, SQIVND (reference sequence). Trimming shortened V by 8 bases and J by 7 bases, and 17 bases separated the two germline ends. CDR3 DNA (partial): TGTGCCAGTTCATTCGGGCGGGGTGTGACC. It specifies CASSFGRGVT. The full CDR3 protein is CASSFGRGVTQYF. Looking up the rest from reference TRBV19 and TRBJ2-5 gives the full variable domain: DGGITQSPKYLFRKEGQNVTLSCEQNLNHDAMYWYRQDPGQGLRLIYYSQIVNDFQKGDIAEGYSVSREKKESFPLTVTSAQKNPTAFYLCASSFGRGVTQYFGPGTRLLVL.

This clone has more than one count but fewer than ten. The read terminates 3 residues before the CDR3 end, so the remaining end is supplied by the germline J gene. V usage is TRBV2 and J usage is TRBJ2-7; 7 bases align to TRBD2. The CDR3 has 14 residues. The V gene end was trimmed by 4 bases and the J gene end by 0 bases; junction bases not matched to a gene: 3. Per the germline V gene, CDR1 is SNHLY and CDR2 is FYNNEI. The CDR3 protein is CASSVGGYSYEQYF. Incomplete CDR3 DNA: TGTGCCAGCAGTGTGGGGGGGTACTCCTACGAG.

As regards this clone: The read halts 3 residues ahead of the CDR3 end, with the missing end drawn from the germline J gene. J is TRBJ2-1 and V is TRBV30; D is perhaps TRBD1 (5 bases). The CDR3 is 13 amino acids. Germline V gives CDR1 GTSNPN, CDR2 SVGIG (reference sequence). V was shortened by 8 bases and J by 1 base, with 12 bases between the two germline ends. CDR3 sequence reads: CAGSTGSYNEQFF. CDR3 bases read: TGTGCCGGGTCTACAGGTTCCTACAATGAG. The entire variable domain, with the rest obtained from reference TRBV30 and TRBJ2-1, is as follows: SQTIHQWPATLVQPVGSPLSLECTVEGTSNPNLYWYRQAAGRGLQLLFYSVGIGQISSEVPQNLSASRPQDRQFILSSKKLLLSDSGFYLCAGSTGSYNEQFFGPGTRLTVL.

The sample holds a few counts of this clone. The CDR3 end is not reached by the read, which stops 3 residues before it; the germline J gene fills it in. The rearrangement uses TRBV19 and TRBJ2-5; 7 nucleotides align to TRBD1. Germline V gene sequence: CDR1 LNHDA, CDR2 SQIVND (reference sequence). V trimming: 6 bases; J trimming: 1 base; junction bases outside the gene matches: 8. This CDR3 region has 15 residues. CDR3 region: CASRPTGLGQETQYF. The CDR3 DNA, read in part, is TGTGCCAGTAGACCGACAGGGCTGGGCCAAGAGACC.

At least ten counts were recorded for this clone. Read coverage stops 3 residues before the CDR3 terminus; the germline J gene supplies the remainder. This sequence joins TRBV6-1 and TRBJ1-6; D is perhaps TRBD1 (6 bases). Deletions cut 2 bases from V and 7 bases from J, with 12 bases between. This CDR3 spans 15 amino acids. CDR1 MNHNS and CDR2 SASEGT come from the germline V gene. The covered CDR3 bases are TGTGCCAGCAGTGAAAGCAGGGGAGGAAATTCACCC. It is translated as CASSESRGGNSP. The full CDR3 is CASSESRGGNSPLHF.

This clone has just a few counts. The read gets to within 3 residues of the CDR3 end, and the germline J gene fills in the rest. The chain joins TRBV6-2 or TRBV6-3 to TRBJ1-1; 9 bases line up with TRBD1. Losses at the gene ends were 6 bases for V and 6 bases for J; bases not matched to a gene: 11. Looked up from germline, CDR1 is MNHEY and CDR2 is SVGEGT. The length of the CDR3 is 15 residues. CDR3 DNA, as far as it was read: TGTGCCAGCAGAACCTACAGGGGGCGGGTCGCTGAA. Translated: CASRTYRGRVAE. The CDR3 as a whole reads CASRTYRGRVAEAFF.

This clone was seen at least ten times. Read sequence stops 3 residues before the CDR3 end, and the germline J gene provides the missing end. This chain connects TRBV5-1 to TRBJ2-6; D ambiguous. With 2 bases removed from V and 4 bases from J, the gap between germline ends came to 7 bases. CDR1 is SGHRS, CDR2 YFSETQ, per germline. The CDR3 has 14 amino acids. CDR3 DNA (partial): TGCGCCAGCAGCTTTGAGGCAGGGGCCAACGTC. Translated: CASSFEAGANV. The CDR3, in full, reads CASSFEAGANVLTF.

This clone has more than one count but fewer than ten. The CDR3 end lies 3 residues beyond the end of the read and is filled in from the germline J gene. The V and J genes are TRBV7-2 and TRBJ2-3; tentative D call: TRBD2 (5 bases). The germline V and J ends were trimmed by 5 bases and 2 bases, with 11 bases remaining between them. The CDR3 has 14 amino acids. CDR1 and CDR2 (germline): SGHTA, FQGNSA. The DNA read from the CDR3 is TGTGCCAGCAGCGCAGGACTTAACACAGATACG. This gives the protein CASSAGLNTDT. The whole CDR3 reads CASSAGLNTDTQYF.

CDR3 protein: CASSFLPSGGRTDTQYF. The sequenced CDR3 bases are TGTGCCAGCAGCTTCCTCCCTAGCGGGGGCCGCACAGATACG. This chain uses TRBV7-3 with TRBJ2-3; 10 nucleotides agree with TRBD2. The read gets to within 3 residues of the CDR3 end, and the germline J gene fills in the rest. Unmatched junction bases numbered 7, after V lost 3 bases and J lost 1 base. The CDR3 is made up of 17 amino acids. Germline V gives CDR1 SGHTA, CDR2 FQGTGA.

This clone was detected many times. The CDR3 bases that were read are TGTGCCAGCAGCTTGGACGCGGGGGCCAGCACAGATACG. Protein product: CASSLDAGASTDT. The CDR3 as a whole reads CASSLDAGASTDTQYF. The J gene is TRBJ2-3, the V gene TRBV5-4, with D tentatively TRBD2 (7 bases). The CDR3 extends 3 residues past the end of the read, so its final part is completed from the germline J gene. The V end was cut by 0 bases, the J end by 0 bases, with 11 bases between. The germline V gene has CDR1 SGHNT and CDR2 YYREEE (reference sequence). This CDR3 region has 16 residues.

This clone was counted at least ten times. Coverage ceases 3 residues before the CDR3 finishes, and the germline J gene fills in the end. The chain joins TRBV30 to TRBJ2-1, with a tentative D call TRBD2 (5 bases). The V end was cut by 0 bases, the J end by 4 bases, with 10 bases between. This CDR3 spans 14 amino acids. Per the germline V gene, CDR1 is GTSNPN and CDR2 is SVGIG (reference sequence). Incomplete CDR3 DNA: TGTGCCTGGAGTGTAGTTGGCGGGTACAATGAG. Protein sequence: CAWSVVGGYNE. The whole CDR3 protein reads CAWSVVGGYNEQFF.

This clone is labeled medium-sized. With the read ending 3 residues before the CDR3 end, the germline J gene is used to fill in that end. The genes are TRBV20-1 and TRBJ2-1; TRBD1 aligns across 8 bases. V trimming: 2 bases; J trimming: 4 bases; junction bases outside the gene matches: 4. This CDR3 region has 14 residues. The germline CDR1 and CDR2 sequences are DFQATT and SNEGSKA (reference sequence). CDR3 DNA (partial): TGCAGTGCTAGAACCGGACAGGGTTACAATGAG. It translates to CSARTGQGYNE. The complete CDR3 reads CSARTGQGYNEQFF.

Details on this clone: The sequence runs out 3 residues before the end of the CDR3; the remainder is reconstructed from the germline J gene. The rearrangement joins TRBV11-3 to TRBJ1-6; TRBD1 aligns across 7 bases. This CDR3 has 13 residues. Trimming at V came to 4 bases and at J to 6 bases, leaving 0 bases not matched to a gene. The germline V gene has CDR1 SGHNT and CDR2 YENEEA. CDR3 protein: CASSSGGNSPLHF. CDR3 bases read: TGTGCCAGCAGCTCAGGGGGTAATTCACCC. Full variable domain (rest looked up from reference TRBV11-3 and TRBJ1-6): EAGVVQSPRYKIIEKKQPVAFWCNPISGHNTLYWYLQNLGQGPELLIRYENEEAVDDSQLPKDRFSAERLKGVDSTLKIQPAELGDSAVYLCASSSGGNSPLHFGNGTRLTVT.